This paragraph covers one T cell receptor (beta chain) sequence. The V and J ends lost 6 bases and 8 bases respectively, with 14 bases between them. Looked up from germline, CDR1 is SQVTM and CDR2 is ANQGSEA. The CDR3 totals 12 residues. This entry is derived from a study of T cell changes during pregnancy in multiple sclerosis. TCRdb keeps only in-frame clones here, not all; method: immunoSEQ multiplex PCR. The sample records around 50,000 clones, roughly 90% being singletons. This rearrangement joins TRBV29-1 to TRBJ2-1, with D perhaps matching TRBD2 (5 bases). The material sequenced was peripheral blood, taken in the first trimester of pregnancy. This receptor was identified in a female donor with multiple sclerosis, enrolled in a pregnancy study. Here the CDR3 reads CSVRGPGDEQFF. The CDR3 nucleotides read TGCAGCGTCCGAGGGCCCGGGGATGAGCAGTTCTTC.